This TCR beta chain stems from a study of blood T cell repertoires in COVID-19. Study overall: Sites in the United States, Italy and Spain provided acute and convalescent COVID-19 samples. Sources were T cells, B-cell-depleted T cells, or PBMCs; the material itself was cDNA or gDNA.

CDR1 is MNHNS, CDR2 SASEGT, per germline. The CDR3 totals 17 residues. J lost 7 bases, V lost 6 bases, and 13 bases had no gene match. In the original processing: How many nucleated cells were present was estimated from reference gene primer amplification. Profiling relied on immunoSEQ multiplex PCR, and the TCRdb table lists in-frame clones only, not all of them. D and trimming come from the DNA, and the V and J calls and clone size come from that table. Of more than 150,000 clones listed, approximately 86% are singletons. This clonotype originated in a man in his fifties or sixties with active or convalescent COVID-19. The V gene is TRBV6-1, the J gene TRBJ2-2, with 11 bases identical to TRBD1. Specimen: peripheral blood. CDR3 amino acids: CASREPWTGGLGGELFF. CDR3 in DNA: TGTGCCAGCAGAGAACCCTGGACAGGGGGCCTTGGCGGGGAGCTGTTTTTT.